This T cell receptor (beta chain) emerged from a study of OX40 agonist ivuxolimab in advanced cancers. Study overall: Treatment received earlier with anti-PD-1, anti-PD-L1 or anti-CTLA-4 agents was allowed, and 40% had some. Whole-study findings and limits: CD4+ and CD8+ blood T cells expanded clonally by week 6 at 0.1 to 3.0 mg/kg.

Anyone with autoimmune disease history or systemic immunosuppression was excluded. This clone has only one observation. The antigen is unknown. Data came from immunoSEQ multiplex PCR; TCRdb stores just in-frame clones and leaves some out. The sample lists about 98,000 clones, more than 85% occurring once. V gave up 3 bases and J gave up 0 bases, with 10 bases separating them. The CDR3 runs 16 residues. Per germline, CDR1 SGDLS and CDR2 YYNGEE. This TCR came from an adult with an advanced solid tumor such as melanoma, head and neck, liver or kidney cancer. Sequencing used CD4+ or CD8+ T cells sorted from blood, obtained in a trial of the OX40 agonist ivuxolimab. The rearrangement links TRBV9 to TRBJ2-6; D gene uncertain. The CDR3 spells CASSEQSYSGANVLTF. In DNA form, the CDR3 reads TGTGCCAGCAGCGAACAGTCGTACTCTGGGGCCAACGTCCTGACTTTC.